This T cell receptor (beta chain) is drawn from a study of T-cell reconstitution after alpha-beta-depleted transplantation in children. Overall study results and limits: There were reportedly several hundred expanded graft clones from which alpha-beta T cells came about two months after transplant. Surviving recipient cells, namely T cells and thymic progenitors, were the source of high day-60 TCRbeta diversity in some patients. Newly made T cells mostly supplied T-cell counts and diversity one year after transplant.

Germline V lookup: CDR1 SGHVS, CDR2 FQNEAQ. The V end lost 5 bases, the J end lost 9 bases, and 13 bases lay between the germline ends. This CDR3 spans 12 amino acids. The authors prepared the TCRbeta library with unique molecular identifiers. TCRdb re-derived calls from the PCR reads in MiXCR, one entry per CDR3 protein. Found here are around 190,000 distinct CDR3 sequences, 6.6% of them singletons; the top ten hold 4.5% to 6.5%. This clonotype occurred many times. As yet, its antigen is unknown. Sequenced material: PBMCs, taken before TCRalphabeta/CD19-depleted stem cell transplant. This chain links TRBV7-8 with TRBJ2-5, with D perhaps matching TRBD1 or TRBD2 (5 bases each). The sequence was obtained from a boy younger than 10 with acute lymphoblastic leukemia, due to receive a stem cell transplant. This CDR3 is CASSPLPGPQYF. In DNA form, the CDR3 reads TGTGCCAGCAGCCCATTACCGGGACCCCAGTACTTC.